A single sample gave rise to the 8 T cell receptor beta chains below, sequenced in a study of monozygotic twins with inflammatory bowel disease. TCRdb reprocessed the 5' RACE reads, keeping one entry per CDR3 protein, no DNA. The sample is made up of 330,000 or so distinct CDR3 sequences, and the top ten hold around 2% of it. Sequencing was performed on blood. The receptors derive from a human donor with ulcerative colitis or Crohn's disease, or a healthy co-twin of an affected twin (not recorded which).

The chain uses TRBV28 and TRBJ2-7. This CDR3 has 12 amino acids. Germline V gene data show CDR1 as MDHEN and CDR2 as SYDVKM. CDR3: CASTGTTYEQYF.

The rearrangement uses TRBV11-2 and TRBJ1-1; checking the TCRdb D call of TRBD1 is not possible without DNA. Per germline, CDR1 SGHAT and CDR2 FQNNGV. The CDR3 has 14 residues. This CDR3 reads CASSLDPGQGPAFF.

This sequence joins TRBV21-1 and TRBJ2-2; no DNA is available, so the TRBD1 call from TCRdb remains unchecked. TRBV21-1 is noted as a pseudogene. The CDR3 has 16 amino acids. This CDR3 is CANSTVPGSDTGELFF.

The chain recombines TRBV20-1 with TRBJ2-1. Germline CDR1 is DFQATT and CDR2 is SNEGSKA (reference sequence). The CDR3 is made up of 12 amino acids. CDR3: CSARSIRDEQFF.

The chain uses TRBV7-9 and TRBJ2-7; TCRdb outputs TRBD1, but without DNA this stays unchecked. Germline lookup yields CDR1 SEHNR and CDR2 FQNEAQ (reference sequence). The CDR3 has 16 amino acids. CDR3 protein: CASSNNPAGPSYEQYF.

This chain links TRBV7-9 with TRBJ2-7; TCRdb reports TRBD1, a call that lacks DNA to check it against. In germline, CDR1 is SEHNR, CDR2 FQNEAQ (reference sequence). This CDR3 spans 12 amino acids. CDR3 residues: CASSLAGQSRYF.

The CDR3 spells CSVEGQGAYNEQFF. The chain links TRBV29-1 to TRBJ2-1; TCRdb's assignment of TRBD1 cannot be checked, as there is no DNA. Per germline, CDR1 SQVTM and CDR2 ANQGSEA. The CDR3 is made up of 14 amino acids.

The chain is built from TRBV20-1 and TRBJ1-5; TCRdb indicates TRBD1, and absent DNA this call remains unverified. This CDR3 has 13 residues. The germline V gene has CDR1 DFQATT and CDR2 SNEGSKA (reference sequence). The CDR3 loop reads CSAKGAEGQPQHF.